The 19 T cell receptor beta chains given below trace back to one sample, sequenced in a study of blood T cell repertoires in COVID-19. Measured with immunoSEQ multiplex PCR; TCRdb has only the in-frame clones, and not every one. There are about 220,000 clones in the sample; 80% to 85% occur only once, and roughly 5.3% lies in the top ten. What was sequenced was peripheral blood. The receptors derive from a woman aged 60-70 years who had recovered from COVID-19.

J is TRBJ2-2 and V is TRBV2, with 7 bases lining up with TRBD1. Trimming removed 8 bases from V and 3 bases from J; junction bases left unmatched: 6. Germline V lookup: CDR1 SNHLY, CDR2 FYNNEI. The CDR3 has 14 amino acids. DNA for the CDR3: TGTGCCAGCTCCGACAGGGTCGACACCGGGGAGCTGTTTTTT. Its translation: CASSDRVDTGELFF. Combining the CDR3 with reference TRBV2 and TRBJ2-2 gives the whole variable domain EPEVTQTPSHQVTQMGQEVILRCVPISNHLYFYWYRQILGQKVEFLVSFYNNEISEKSEIFDDQFSVERPDGSNFTLKIRSTKLEDSAMYFCASSDRVDTGELFFGEGSRLTVL.

This clone showed up just a few times. V usage is TRBV2 and J usage is TRBJ1-4, with 7 bases matching TRBD1. Germline loops: CDR1 SNHLY, CDR2 FYNNEI. This CDR3 has 16 amino acids. V lost 7 bases and J lost 4; bases outside the gene matches: 12. The CDR3: CASIVRDRANNEKLFF. In nucleotides, the CDR3 is TGTGCCAGCATCGTTCGCGACAGGGCTAATAATGAAAAACTGTTTTTT.

The J gene is TRBJ2-5, the V gene TRBV12-5, with D tentatively TRBD2 (6 bases). The germline V gene encodes CDR1 LGHNT and CDR2 FRNRAP. The CDR3 consists of 15 residues. With 0 bases removed from V and 5 bases from J, the gap between germline ends came to 13 bases. CDR3 nucleotides: TGTGCTAGTGGTTTGGTACTGGGGGGTGGGGAGACCCAGTACTTC. This translates into CASGLVLGGGETQYF.

The V call is TRBV30, the J call TRBJ1-2; 8 positions match TRBD1. After removal of 0 bases from V and 4 bases from J, the junction contained 4 bases not matched to a gene. This CDR3 comprises 14 residues. Germline V gene lookup returns CDR1 GTSNPN and CDR2 SVGIG (reference sequence). The CDR3 loop is CAWSVQGGLYGYTF. In DNA, the CDR3 is TGTGCCTGGAGTGTACAGGGGGGACTCTATGGCTACACCTTC. The full variable domain, with the rest looked up from reference TRBV30 and TRBJ1-2, is SQTIHQWPATLVQPVGSPLSLECTVEGTSNPNLYWYRQAAGRGLQLLFYSVGIGQISSEVPQNLSASRPQDRQFILSSKKLLLSDSGFYLCAWSVQGGLYGYTFGSGTRLTVV.

This clone occurred once. This chain uses TRBV11-2 with TRBJ1-2; TRBD1 agrees at 10 bases. The CDR3 has 18 amino acids. Germline V gene lookup returns CDR1 SGHAT and CDR2 FQNNGV. With 5 bases clipped from V and 0 bases from J, the junction kept 12 bases outside the gene matches. CDR3 loop: CASSTFRDRGRANYGYTF. The DNA for the CDR3 is TGTGCCAGCAGCACGTTCCGGGACAGGGGCCGCGCTAACTATGGCTACACCTTC.

This clone was counted once. The CDR3, as DNA: TGTGCCAGCCAAGCCGGGGGAGCCGGCTACACCTTC. It yields the protein CASQAGGAGYTF. The chain is built from TRBV25-1 and TRBJ1-2; D possibly corresponds to TRBD1 (5 bases). The CDR3 extends over 12 amino acids. V lost 8 bases and J 8 bases, leaving 15 bases between the germline ends. CDR1 is MGHDK and CDR2 is SYGVNS in the germline V gene.

The table lists this clone with a count of one. The chain combines TRBV30 with TRBJ1-2, with TRBD1 matching 8 bases. The V and J ends lost 4 bases and 8 bases, in that order; junction bases with no gene match: 6. CDR1 and CDR2 (germline): GTSNPN, SVGIG (reference sequence). CDR3 length: 12 residues. The CDR3 nucleotides are TGTGCCTGGACCACAGGGGGATTAGGCTACACCTTC. Its translation: CAWTTGGLGYTF.

Here the CDR3 reads CASRTGTGVYGYTF. CDR3 nucleotides: TGTGCCAGCAGAACCGGGACAGGGGTCTACGGCTACACCTTC. The V and J genes are TRBV2 and TRBJ1-2, with TRBD1 matching 10 bases. Germline V gives CDR1 SNHLY, CDR2 FYNNEI. The CDR3 length is 14 residues. With V trimmed by 6 bases and J by 8 bases, 9 bases remained unmatched.

The rearrangement uses TRBV5-1 and TRBJ2-7; 8 nucleotides match TRBD2. CDR1 is SGHRS, CDR2 YFSETQ, per germline. J gave up 4 bases and V 4 bases, and 13 bases lay outside the gene matches. CDR3 length: 16 amino acids. The CDR3 DNA follows: TGCGCCAGCAGCCTGCTCGGCGGAACGGGAGGGTACGAGCAGTACTTC. Amino acids: CASSLLGGTGGYEQYF. Together with reference TRBV5-1 and TRBJ2-7, the CDR3 gives the full variable domain: KAGVTQTPRYLIKTRGQQVTLSCSPISGHRSVSWYQQTPGQGLQFLFEYFSETQRNKGNFPGRFSGRQFSNSRSEMNVSTLELGDSALYLCASSLLGGTGGYEQYFGPGTRLTVT.

V gene TRBV19 combines with J gene TRBJ2-1; 9 bases match TRBD1. The CDR3 loop spans 12 amino acids. Germline V gene lookup returns CDR1 LNHDA and CDR2 SQIVND (reference sequence). V lost 10 bases and J lost 8; bases outside the gene matches: 6. CDR3 protein: CATGTGMDEQFF. The CDR3 DNA follows: TGTGCCACCGGGACAGGGATGGATGAGCAGTTCTTC.

This chain connects TRBV5-7 to TRBJ1-1; TRBD1 agrees at 8 bases. TRBV5-7 is placed among ORFs of uncertain function. This CDR3 is 17 amino acids long. Unmatched junction bases numbered 7, after V lost 0 bases and J lost 0 bases. The CDR3 loop reads CASSLVQGARLNTEAFF. CDR3 nucleotides: TGTGCCAGCAGCTTGGTCCAGGGGGCACGGTTGAACACTGAAGCTTTCTTT.

V is TRBV12-5 and J is TRBJ2-3, with D perhaps TRBD2 (6 bases). The germline V and J ends were trimmed by 0 bases and 4 bases, with 14 bases remaining between them. CDR1 and CDR2 (germline): LGHNT, FRNRAP. The CDR3 covers 16 residues. In DNA form, the CDR3 reads TGTGCTAGTGGTTTGGTACTGCGGGGAGCCCCAGATACGCAGTATTTT. Residues: CASGLVLRGAPDTQYF.

This clone has a single count. The chain is built from TRBV2 and TRBJ2-1; D ambiguous. The CDR3 sequence is 15 residues long. Germline CDR1 SNHLY, CDR2 FYNNEI. The germline V and J ends were trimmed by 6 bases and 0 bases, with 12 bases remaining between them. The CDR3 nucleotides are TGTGCCAGCAGGATCGACCGGAGCTCCTACAATGAGCAGTTCTTC. Translated, it gives CASRIDRSSYNEQFF.

This clone was detected once. This chain connects TRBV19 to TRBJ2-1; 14 nucleotides align to TRBD2. The J segment lost 0 bases and the V segment lost 6 bases, leaving 10 bases of the junction unmatched. Germline values: CDR1 LNHDA, CDR2 SQIVND (reference sequence). This CDR3 spans 19 amino acids. The CDR3 loop is CASSRTSGGILSSYNEQFF. The CDR3 DNA is TGTGCCAGTAGCCGGACTAGCGGGGGGATCTTGAGCTCCTACAATGAGCAGTTCTTC. The entire variable domain, with the rest obtained from reference TRBV19 and TRBJ2-1, is as follows: DGGITQSPKYLFRKEGQNVTLSCEQNLNHDAMYWYRQDPGQGLRLIYYSQIVNDFQKGDIAEGYSVSREKKESFPLTVTSAQKNPTAFYLCASSRTSGGILSSYNEQFFGPGTRLTVL.

V gene TRBV5-4 combines with J gene TRBJ1-1; a possible D gene is TRBD1 (5 bases). This CDR3 is built from 14 residues. Germline CDR1 and CDR2: SGHNT and YYREEE (reference sequence). Trimming removed 4 bases at V and 0 bases at J, with 10 bases between. The CDR3 region has the DNA TGTGCCAGCAGCACGACAGTAATGAACACTGAAGCTTTCTTT. Translating it yields CASSTTVMNTEAFF.

The chain has TRBV12-5 and TRBJ1-1, with TRBD1 matching over 11 bases. The V segment lost 0 bases and the J segment 1 base; nucleotides outside the gene matches: 4. Germline V gene lookup returns CDR1 LGHNT and CDR2 FRNRAP. This CDR3 is built from 17 residues. The CDR3 spells CASGLVGQGVWNTEAFF. The CDR3 DNA is TGTGCTAGTGGTTTGGTGGGACAGGGGGTCTGGAACACTGAAGCTTTCTTT.

This chain connects TRBV5-4 to TRBJ1-2; D call uncertain. The ends were cut back, 2 bases at V and 5 bases at J, with 13 bases in the middle. This CDR3 has 14 amino acids. Per germline, CDR1 SGHNT and CDR2 YYREEE (reference sequence). CDR3 nucleotide sequence: TGTGCCAGCAGCTTAGGTGGGCAGGCATATGGCTACACCTTC. This gives the protein CASSLGGQAYGYTF. Full variable domain (remainder filled in from reference TRBV5-4 and TRBJ1-2): ETGVTQSPTHLIKTRGQQVTLRCSSQSGHNTVSWYQQALGQGPQFIFQYYREEENGRGNFPPRFSGLQFPNYSSELNVNALELDDSALYLCASSLGGQAYGYTFGSGTRLTVV.

The chain carries TRBV9 and TRBJ2-3; 13 bases map to TRBD2. CDR1 is SGDLS and CDR2 is YYNGEE in the germline V gene. The CDR3 contains 15 residues. The V gene end was trimmed by 5 bases and the J gene end by 4 bases; junction bases not matched to a gene: 4. The CDR3 region has the DNA TGTGCCAGCAGTGGACTAGCGGGGGTATCAGATACGCAGTATTTT. Its protein is CASSGLAGVSDTQYF.

The CDR3 here is CASSVRQGEVNEQFF. DNA of the CDR3: TGTGCCAGCAGCGTCAGACAGGGGGAGGTCAATGAGCAGTTCTTC. This chain connects TRBV9 to TRBJ2-1; the match to TRBD1 covers 9 bases. The CDR3 has 15 amino acids. Germline V gene sequence: CDR1 SGDLS, CDR2 YYNGEE. The J segment lost 6 bases and the V segment lost 2 bases, leaving 6 bases of the junction unmatched.